The rows below give T cell receptor beta chains drawn from one sample of a study of CD8 T cells in ankylosing spondylitis. TCRdb ran MiXCR on the 5' RACE reads and lists one entry per CDR3 protein. Altogether around 250,000 distinct CDR3 sequences are present, about 10% being singletons, with the ten largest covering about 6.8%. The sample taken for sequencing was blood, either unsorted or a sorted T cell fraction (not recorded which). The source is a male donor with ankylosing spondylitis or in good health (not recorded which). CDR3s leave out the opening cysteine and the closing phenylalanine or tryptophan. Fields, in order: J gene, V gene, CDR3 protein.

>TRBJ1-1|TRBV5-1
ASSLDAGERGEAF
>TRBJ2-7|TRBV5-1
ASSLSWGASEQY
>TRBJ2-2|TRBV7-3
ASSPQHLTGSGELF
>TRBJ2-2|TRBV5-1
ASSPTGRARAGELF
>TRBJ1-1|TRBV6-5
ASSYSTPDGTEAF
>TRBJ1-1|TRBV12-3/TRBV12-4
ASSFWNRGTEAF
>TRBJ1-6|TRBV15
ATSIYGNNSPLH
>TRBJ2-7|TRBV9
ASSTPGLASYEQY
>TRBJ2-3|TRBV3-1
ASSHFSVHTQY
>TRBJ1-1|TRBV2
ASTGPRGPL
>TRBJ1-1|TRBV10-1
ASSESVLNTEAF
>TRBJ2-1|TRBV3-1
ASSQEGLAEYNEQF
>TRBJ2-5|TRBV10-3
AISEELMETQY
>TRBJ1-4|TRBV11-2
ASSKGTGGWNEKLF
>TRBJ2-7|TRBV29-1
SAQRDRLLYEQY
>TRBJ2-3|TRBV5-1
ASRGQSSTDTQY
>TRBJ2-7|TRBV5-1
ASSFTTAYEQY
>TRBJ2-7|TRBV27
ASSSGTSGSIDEQY
>TRBJ2-3|TRBV11-2
ASSLGKRVPFTDTQY
>TRBJ2-7|TRBV20-1
SALPGLAGGLTYEQY
>TRBJ1-4|TRBV12-3/TRBV12-4
ASSFRTEDEKLF
>TRBJ2-3|TRBV5-1
ASSTGQGAQDTQY
>TRBJ2-3|TRBV6-1
ASMMPLAPRTDTQY
>TRBJ1-3|TRBV29-1
SVALSSGNTIY
>TRBJ1-1|TRBV5-1
ASSLGGAITEAF
>TRBJ2-5|TRBV11-1
ASSLTPLLGGGYQETQY
>TRBJ1-1|TRBV20-1
SAKLWGSLSLTEAF
>TRBJ1-2|TRBV7-8
ASSPTTGTKGYT
>TRBJ2-1|TRBV5-6
ASIKLAGVAYNEQF
>TRBJ2-1|TRBV10-3
AISVRYNEQF
>TRBJ2-2|TRBV5-5
ASSFAGRDTGELF
>TRBJ2-2|TRBV19
ASSPPGANTGELF
>TRBJ2-5|TRBV9
ASSPTSGGETQY
>TRBJ2-2|TRBV5-1
ASSLGTSGRVAGELF
>TRBJ2-3|TRBV10-3
AIRSSGGADTQY
>TRBJ2-2|TRBV6-1
ASSEGPGHNTGELF
>TRBJ1-1|TRBV15
ATSRGGGSGTEAF
>TRBJ1-2|TRBV2
ASSVDSLGYT
>TRBJ2-1|TRBV12-3/TRBV12-4
ASSLGSSSYNEQF
>TRBJ2-3|TRBV5-1
ASSLEGGSDTQY
>TRBJ2-2|TRBV5-1
ASSLDRVDGTGELF
>TRBJ2-7|TRBV7-6
ASSLGTSGGEWY
>TRBJ2-2|TRBV6-1
ASSAVPTAGELF
>TRBJ2-1|TRBV11-1
ASSHSIIGQTQSYNEQF
>TRBJ1-4|TRBV5-5
AAAREFNEKLF
>TRBJ2-3|TRBV3-1
ASSQDGGTSYTDTQY
>TRBJ2-2|TRBV5-1
ASSREWNTGELF
>TRBJ2-1|TRBV7-8
ASSLRGGNYNEQF
>TRBJ2-5|TRBV20-1
SASEPSGGALY
>TRBJ2-1|TRBV12-3/TRBV12-4
ASSLPRRLAGVYNEQF
>TRBJ2-7|TRBV21-1
ASSKVSDGGSAYEQY
>TRBJ2-2|TRBV20-1
SASTFEVAGGGDTGELF
>TRBJ2-3|TRBV6-5
AVLAGVGDTQY
>TRBJ2-2|TRBV6-1
ATSGSGANTGELF
>TRBJ2-4|TRBV9
ASSVAPARPAEIAKNIQY